The 21 T cell receptor beta chains given below trace back to one sample, sequenced in a study of metastatic and nonmetastatic thyroid tumors. No treatment of any kind had been given to any patient before thyroid surgery. TCRdb reassembled clones from the PCR reads with MiXCR. The top ten clones hold around 7.2% of a sample with 13,000 to 15,000 clones, 20% to 30% of them seen once. The source material was tumor tissue. The receptors were gathered from a female donor with papillary thyroid cancer or a benign thyroid nodule (not recorded which). Some clones in this sample may be carry-over from other donors' samples.

By frequency in the sample, this clone is medium-sized (0.01 to 0.1%). V usage is TRBV30 and J usage is TRBJ2-3; 9 positions agree with TRBD1. Germline V gene data show CDR1 as GTSNPN and CDR2 as SVGIG (reference sequence). The CDR3 has 13 amino acids. V shed 3 bases, J shed 7 bases, and the junction held 5 bases outside the gene matches. In nucleotides, the CDR3 is TGTGCCTGGAGCCAGACAGGGGGGCATACGCAGTATTTT. This encodes CAWSQTGGHTQYF.

This clone is categorized as medium-sized. The rearrangement joins TRBV12-3 or TRBV12-4 to TRBJ2-5, with D tentatively TRBD2 (7 bases). The CDR3 covers 13 residues. V lost 5 bases and J lost 5, with 12 bases in between. Written as DNA, the CDR3 is TGTGCCAGCAGTCCCAGGGGAGGGGAGACCCAGTACTTC. Translating gives CASSPRGGETQYF.

The rearrangement links TRBV6-4 to TRBJ2-3, with D possibly matching TRBD1 (5 bases). The CDR3 has 14 amino acids. V was trimmed by 3 bases and J by 2 bases, leaving 9 bases between them. CDR1 and CDR2 from the germline V gene are MRHNA and SNTAGT. CDR3 bases: TGTGCCAGCAGTGAAAAAGGGGCCACAGATACGCAGTATTTT. Its translation: CASSEKGATDTQYF.

This clone is categorized as medium-sized. The chain employs TRBV19 and TRBJ1-5, with a weak D call TRBD1 (5 bases). The V end lost 7 bases, the J end lost 6 bases, and 16 bases lay between the germline ends. Germline-derived CDR1 and CDR2 are LNHDA and SQIVND (reference sequence). CDR3 length equals 14 residues. CDR3 DNA sequence: TGTGCCAGTACCCCACTGGGGGGGGTTCAGCCCCAGCATTTT. This sequence encodes CASTPLGGVQPQHF.

The chain carries TRBV4-1 and TRBJ2-7; maybe TRBD2 (5 bases). The CDR3 is 13 residues long. The germline CDR1 and CDR2 sequences are MGHRA and YSYEKL. The ends were cut back, 2 bases at V and 6 bases at J, with 11 bases in the middle. The CDR3 DNA sequence: TGCGCCAGCAGCCAACCAACTAGTGCCGAGCAGTACTTC. Encoded protein: CASSQPTSAEQYF.

This chain links TRBV12-3 or TRBV12-4 with TRBJ2-5, with D uncertain. V lost 1 base, J lost 5 bases, and 14 bases lay in between. The CDR3 contains 15 residues. The CDR3, as DNA: TGTGCCAGCAGTTTAGGTGGGGTGTGGGTGGAGACCCAGTACTTC. This encodes CASSLGGVWVETQYF.

With respect to this clone: Its ends do not fully match the called genes, so a read error is possible. The chain has TRBV7-7 and TRBJ1-2; D is undetermined. Germline CDR1 and CDR2: SSHAT and FNYEAQ (reference sequence). The CDR3 loop spans 13 amino acids. CDR3 nucleotide sequence: TGTGCTAGCAGCTTAGCGGCGTTTAGGGGCTACACCTTC. This gives the protein CASSLAAFRGYTF.

A note on this clone: Just one base apart from a much larger clone, this may be a read error. The rearrangement joins TRBV7-3 to TRBJ2-5; D tentatively reads TRBD1 or TRBD2 (7 bases each). The germline gives CDR1 SGHTA, CDR2 FQGTGA. The CDR3 is 15 residues long. The CDR3 DNA is TGTGCCAGCAGCTCAAGCGGGACAGAGCAAGGGACCCATTACTTC. Translating it yields CASSSSGTEQGTHYF.

By share, this clone ranks as medium-sized. This CDR3 is CSTRVSNQPQHF. In nucleotides, the CDR3 is TGCAGTACAAGAGTTAGCAATCAGCCCCAGCATTTT. This chain connects TRBV20-1 to TRBJ1-5; no reliable D call. V was shortened by 8 bases and J by 0 bases, with 8 bases between the two germline ends. Germline CDR1 reads DFQATT; CDR2 reads SNEGSKA (reference sequence). The CDR3 spans 12 residues.

This clone has at least ten counts. The CDR3 protein is CASSFRSEAFF. DNA of the CDR3: TGTGCCAGCAGTTTTCGGAGTGAAGCTTTCTTT. This chain joins TRBV28 and TRBJ1-1; no definite D call. This CDR3 has 11 residues. Trimming pared 3 bases from V and 7 bases from J, leaving 6 bases between. Germline V gene data show CDR1 as MDHEN and CDR2 as SYDVKM.

By sample fraction, this clone is medium-sized. V usage is TRBV28 and J usage is TRBJ2-1, with no clear D. V was cut by 8 bases and J by 4 bases, with 6 bases left in between. The length of the CDR3 is 11 residues. Looked up from germline, CDR1 is MDHEN and CDR2 is SYDVKM. The CDR3 region is CASLTYNEQFF. CDR3 in DNA: TGTGCCAGCCTTACATACAATGAGCAGTTCTTC.

The chain uses TRBV18 and TRBJ2-7; D possibly corresponds to TRBD1 (6 bases). The CDR3 covers 15 residues. The germline V gene has CDR1 KGHSH and CDR2 LQKENI. V was trimmed by 4 bases and J by 4 bases, leaving 17 bases between them. As DNA, the CDR3 is TGTGCCAGCTCACTGGGCCGGACAGATGAATACGAGCAGTACTTC. It encodes CASSLGRTDEYEQYF.

The chain employs TRBV20-1 and TRBJ2-2, with D perhaps being TRBD1 or TRBD2 (6 bases each). The CDR3 covers 14 residues. Per germline, CDR1 DFQATT and CDR2 SNEGSKA (reference sequence). V dropped 1 base and J dropped 2 bases, with 8 bases sitting between them. CDR3 nucleotides: TGCAGTGCTAGAGTCGGGGGCAACACCGGGGAGCTGTTTTTT. This encodes CSARVGGNTGELFF.

A note on this clone: A clone one base away is much larger, so this may be a read error. The gene calls are TRBV7-1 and TRBJ2-6; possible D gene TRBD1, 6 bases. TRBV7-1 has ORF status, its function being uncertain. This CDR3 region has 21 residues. The CDR3 region is CASSSRQKIQGGRSGVNVLTF. CDR3 sequence (DNA): TGTGCCAGCAGCTCCCGACAAAAGATTCAAGGGGGTCGATCTGGGGTCAACGTCCTGACTTTC.

This chain links TRBV12-3 or TRBV12-4 with TRBJ2-7; the match to TRBD1 covers 7 bases. The CDR3 consists of 14 residues. Trimming took 7 bases from V and 0 from J; bases not matched to a gene: 6. CDR3 in amino acids: CASTLRTGSYEQYF. CDR3 bases: TGTGCCAGCACCCTGAGGACAGGCTCCTACGAGCAGTACTTC.

This clone was seen just once. The chain joins TRBV9 to TRBJ2-1; TRBD2 matches at 10 bases. V was clipped by 3 bases and J by 10 bases; unmatched bases: 10. The CDR3 extends over 15 amino acids. Germline V gives CDR1 SGDLS, CDR2 YYNGEE. Here the CDR3 DNA reads TGTGCCAGCAGCGAACTAGCGGGATCTGGGAAGGAGCAGTTCTTC. Its translation is CASSELAGSGKEQFF.

Relative to its sample, this clone is medium-sized. The chain has TRBV6-1 and TRBJ2-7; D gene uncertain. Germline V gene sequence: CDR1 MNHNS, CDR2 SASEGT. CDR3 length: 14 amino acids. V dropped 1 base and J dropped 7 bases, with 14 bases sitting between them. For the CDR3, the DNA is TGTGCCAGCAGTGAAGGCGGTACCCTAATAGAGCAGTACTTC. This gives the protein CASSEGGTLIEQYF.

This clone showed up just a few times. The rearrangement joins TRBV19 to TRBJ1-3, with a tentative D call TRBD1 (5 bases). The CDR3 spans 15 residues. Germline loops: CDR1 LNHDA, CDR2 SQIVND (reference sequence). V was clipped by 3 bases and J by 0 bases, with 9 bases between them. CDR3 protein: CASSISGTSGNTIYF. The DNA of the CDR3 is TGTGCCAGTAGTATTTCGGGGACCTCTGGAAACACCATATATTTT.

By its share, this clone is medium-sized (0.01 to 0.1%). J is TRBJ2-1 and V is TRBV30; 16 nucleotides agree with TRBD2. Germline-derived CDR1 and CDR2 are GTSNPN and SVGIG (reference sequence). The CDR3 totals 16 residues. The V gene end was trimmed by 2 bases and the J gene end by 10 bases; junction bases not matched to a gene: 8. The CDR3 protein is CAWSFGTSGRVGEQFF. In nucleotides, the CDR3 is TGTGCCTGGAGTTTCGGGACTAGCGGGAGGGTAGGGGAGCAGTTCTTC.

This sequence joins TRBV30 and TRBJ1-4, with TRBD1 as a possible D gene (6 bases). The CDR3 runs to 14 residues. V lost 3 bases and J 7 bases, leaving 15 bases between the germline ends. CDR1 is GTSNPN, CDR2 SVGIG, per germline (reference sequence). The CDR3 DNA follows: TGTGCCTGGAGAGAACAGGGTGCGGGTGAAAAACTGTTTTTT. Translating gives CAWREQGAGEKLFF.

Ten or more counts support this clone. The junction and the germline gene differ at one end; a read error may be behind it. The sample has other DNA sequences that encode this CDR3 too. The V gene is TRBV28, the J gene TRBJ2-5; either TRBD1 or TRBD2 may supply D (5 bases each). Looked up from germline, CDR1 is MDHEN and CDR2 is SYDVKM. This CDR3 has 12 amino acids. The CDR3 DNA reads TGTGCTAGCAGTATAAACCGGGACACCCAGTACTTC. Translating it yields CASSINRDTQYF.